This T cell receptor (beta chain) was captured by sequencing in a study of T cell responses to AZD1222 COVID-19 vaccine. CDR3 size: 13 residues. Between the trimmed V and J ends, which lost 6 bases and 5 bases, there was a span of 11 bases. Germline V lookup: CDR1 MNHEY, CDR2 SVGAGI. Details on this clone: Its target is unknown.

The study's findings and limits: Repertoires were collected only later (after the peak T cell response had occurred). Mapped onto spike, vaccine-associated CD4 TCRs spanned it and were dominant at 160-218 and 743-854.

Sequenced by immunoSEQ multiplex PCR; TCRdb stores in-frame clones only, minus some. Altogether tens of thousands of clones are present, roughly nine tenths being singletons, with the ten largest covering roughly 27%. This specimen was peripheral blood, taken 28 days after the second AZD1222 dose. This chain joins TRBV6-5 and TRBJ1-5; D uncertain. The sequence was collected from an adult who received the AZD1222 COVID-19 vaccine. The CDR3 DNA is TGTGCCAGCAGCATTTCGATTCATCAGCCCCAGCATTTT. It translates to CASSISIHQPQHF.